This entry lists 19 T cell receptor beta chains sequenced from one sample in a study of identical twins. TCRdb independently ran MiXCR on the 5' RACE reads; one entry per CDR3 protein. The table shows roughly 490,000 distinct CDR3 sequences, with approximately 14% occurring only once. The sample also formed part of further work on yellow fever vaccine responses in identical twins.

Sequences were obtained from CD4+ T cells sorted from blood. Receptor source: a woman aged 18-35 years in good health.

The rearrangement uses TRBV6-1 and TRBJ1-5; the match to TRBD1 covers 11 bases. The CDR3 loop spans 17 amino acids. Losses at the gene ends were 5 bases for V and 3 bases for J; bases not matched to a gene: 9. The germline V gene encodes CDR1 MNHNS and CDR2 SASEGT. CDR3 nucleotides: TGTGCCAGCAGTAGCGCGGGACAGGGGGGTCCCAATCAGCCCCAGCATTTT. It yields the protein CASSSAGQGGPNQPQHF.

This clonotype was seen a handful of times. The CDR3 region is CASSANIGSLYEQYF. CDR3 DNA: TGTGCCAGCAGTGCGAACATAGGATCTCTCTACGAGCAGTACTTC. The chain links TRBV2 to TRBJ2-7; D not certain. The germline gives CDR1 SNHLY, CDR2 FYNNEI. Between the trimmed V and J ends, which lost 4 bases and 3 bases, there was a span of 16 bases. The CDR3 has 15 residues.

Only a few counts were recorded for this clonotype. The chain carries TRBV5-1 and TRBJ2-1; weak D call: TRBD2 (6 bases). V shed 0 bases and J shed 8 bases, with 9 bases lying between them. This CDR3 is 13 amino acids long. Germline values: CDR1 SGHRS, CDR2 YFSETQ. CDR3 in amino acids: CASSLGRGDEQFF. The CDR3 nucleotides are TGCGCCAGCAGCTTGGGGAGGGGAGATGAGCAGTTCTTC. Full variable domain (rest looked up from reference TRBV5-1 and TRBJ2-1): KAGVTQTPRYLIKTRGQQVTLSCSPISGHRSVSWYQQTPGQGLQFLFEYFSETQRNKGNFPGRFSGRQFSNSRSEMNVSTLELGDSALYLCASSLGRGDEQFFGPGTRLTVL.

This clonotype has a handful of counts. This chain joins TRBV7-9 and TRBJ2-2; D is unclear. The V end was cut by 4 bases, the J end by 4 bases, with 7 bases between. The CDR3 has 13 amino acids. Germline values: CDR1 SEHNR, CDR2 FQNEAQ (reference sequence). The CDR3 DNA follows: TGTGCCAGCAGCTGGGCCAGCACCGGGGAGCTGTTTTTT. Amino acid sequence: CASSWASTGELFF.

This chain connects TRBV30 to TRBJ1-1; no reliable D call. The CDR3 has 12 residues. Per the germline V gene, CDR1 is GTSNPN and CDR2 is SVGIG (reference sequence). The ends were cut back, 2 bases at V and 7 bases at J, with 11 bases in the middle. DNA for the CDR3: TGTGCCTGGAGTAAAGGACGGGGTGAAGCTTTCTTT. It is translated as CAWSKGRGEAFF.

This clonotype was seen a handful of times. CDR3 DNA sequence: TGTGCCAGCAGCTTAGAGGCAGGGGGTCGAGGTCCAGATACGCAGTATTTT. Translated, it gives CASSLEAGGRGPDTQYF. The V call is TRBV7-4, the J call TRBJ2-3, with 7 nucleotides matching TRBD1. Germline loops: CDR1 SGHVT, CDR2 SQSDAQ. This CDR3 is built from 17 residues. The junction had 11 bases not matched to a gene; V was cut back by 1 base and J by 4 bases. The complete variable domain, with remaining parts taken from reference TRBV7-4 and TRBJ2-3, reads GAGVSQSPRYKVAKRGRDVALRCDSISGHVTLYWYRQTLGQGSEVLTYSQSDAQRDKSGRPSGRFSAERPERSVSTLKIQRTEQGDSAVYLCASSLEAGGRGPDTQYFGPGTRLTVL.

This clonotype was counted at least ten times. The CDR3 DNA is TGTGCCACCGAATACTCTGGGGCCAACGTCCTGACTTTC. Protein product: CATEYSGANVLTF. The chain couples TRBV28 to TRBJ2-6; no definite D call. This CDR3 region has 13 residues. V was pared by 10 bases and J by 0 bases, with 7 bases between. Per germline, CDR1 MDHEN and CDR2 SYDVKM.

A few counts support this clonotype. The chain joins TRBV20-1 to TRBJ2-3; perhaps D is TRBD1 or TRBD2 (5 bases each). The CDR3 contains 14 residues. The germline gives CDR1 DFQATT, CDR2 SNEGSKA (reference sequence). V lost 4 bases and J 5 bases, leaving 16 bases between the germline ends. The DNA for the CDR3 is TGCAGTGCTACAGGGCCCGGGAAGATAGATACGCAGTATTTT. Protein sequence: CSATGPGKIDTQYF.

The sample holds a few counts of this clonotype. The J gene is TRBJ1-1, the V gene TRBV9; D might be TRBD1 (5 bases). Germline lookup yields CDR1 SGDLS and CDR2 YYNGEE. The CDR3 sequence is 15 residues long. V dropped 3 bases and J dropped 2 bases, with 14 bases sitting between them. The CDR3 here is CASSARTGLNTEAFF. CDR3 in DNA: TGTGCCAGCAGCGCAAGAACAGGACTCAACACTGAAGCTTTCTTT.

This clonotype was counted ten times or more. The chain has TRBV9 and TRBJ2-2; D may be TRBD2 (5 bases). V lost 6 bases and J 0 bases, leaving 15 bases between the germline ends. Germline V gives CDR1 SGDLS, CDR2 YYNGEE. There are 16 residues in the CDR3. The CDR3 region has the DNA TGTGCCAGCACCCAAACCTCTAGCCCGAACACCGGGGAGCTGTTTTTT. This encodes CASTQTSSPNTGELFF. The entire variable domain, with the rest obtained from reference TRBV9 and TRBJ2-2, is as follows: DSGVTQTPKHLITATGQRVTLRCSPRSGDLSVYWYQQSLDQGLQFLIQYYNGEERAKGNILERFSAQQFPDLHSELNLSSLELGDSALYFCASTQTSSPNTGELFFGEGSRLTVL.

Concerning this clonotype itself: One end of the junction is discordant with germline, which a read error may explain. The CDR3 region has the DNA TGTGCCACCAGCCCGGGAGTCACAGGGGCCAACGTCCTGACTTTC. Amino acid sequence: CATSPGVTGANVLTF. The J gene is TRBJ2-6, the V gene TRBV3-1; D might be TRBD2 (6 bases). CDR1 and CDR2 from the germline V gene are LGHDT and YNNKEL (reference sequence). This CDR3 is built from 15 residues.

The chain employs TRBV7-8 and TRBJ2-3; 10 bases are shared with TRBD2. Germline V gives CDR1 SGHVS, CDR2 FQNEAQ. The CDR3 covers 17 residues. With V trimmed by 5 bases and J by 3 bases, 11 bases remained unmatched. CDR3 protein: CASSPYSGGVRTDTQYF. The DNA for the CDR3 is TGTGCCAGCAGCCCCTACAGCGGGGGGGTTCGAACAGATACGCAGTATTTT. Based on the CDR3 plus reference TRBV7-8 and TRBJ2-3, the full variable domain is GAGVSQSPRYKVAKRGQDVALRCDPISGHVSLFWYQQALGQGPEFLTYFQNEAQLDKSGLPSDRFFAERPEGSVSTLKIQRTQQEDSAVYLCASSPYSGGVRTDTQYFGPGTRLTVL.

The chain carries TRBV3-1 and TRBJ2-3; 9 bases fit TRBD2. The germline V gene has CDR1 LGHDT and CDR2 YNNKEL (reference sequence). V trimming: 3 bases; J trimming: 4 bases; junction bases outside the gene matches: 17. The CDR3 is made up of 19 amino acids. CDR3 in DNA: TGTGCCAGCAGCCAGCATGGGGCTAGCGGGGCTGGAGGAGCAGATACGCAGTATTTT. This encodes CASSQHGASGAGGADTQYF.

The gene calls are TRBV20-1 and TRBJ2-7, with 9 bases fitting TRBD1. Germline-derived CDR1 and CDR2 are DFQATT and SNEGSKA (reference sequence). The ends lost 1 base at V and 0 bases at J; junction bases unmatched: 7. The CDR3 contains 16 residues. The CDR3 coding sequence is TGCAGTGCTAGAGGACAGGGGGTTCGAGTCTCCTACGAGCAGTACTTC. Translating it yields CSARGQGVRVSYEQYF.

The CDR3 coding sequence is TGTGCCAGCAGGGTAGCGGCGAGCTCCTACAATGAGCAGTTCTTC. Translation gives CASRVAASSYNEQFF. This sequence joins TRBV2 and TRBJ2-1; weak D call: TRBD2 (6 bases). The CDR3 has 15 residues. The germline gives CDR1 SNHLY, CDR2 FYNNEI. The V gene lost 6 bases and the J gene lost 0 bases, with 12 bases spanning the gap.

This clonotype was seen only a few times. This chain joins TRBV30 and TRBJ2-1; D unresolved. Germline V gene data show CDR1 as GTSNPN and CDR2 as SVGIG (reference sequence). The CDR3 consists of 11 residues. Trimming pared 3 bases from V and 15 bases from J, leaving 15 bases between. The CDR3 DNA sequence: TGTGCCTGGAGATTGATTTCCGCATGGTTCTTC. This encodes CAWRLISAWFF.

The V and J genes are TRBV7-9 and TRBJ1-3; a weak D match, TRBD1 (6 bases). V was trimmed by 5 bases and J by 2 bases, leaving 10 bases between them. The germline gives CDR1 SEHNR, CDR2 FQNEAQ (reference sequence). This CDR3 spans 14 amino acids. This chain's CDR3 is CASSRAGAGNTIYF. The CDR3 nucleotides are TGTGCCAGCAGCCGCGCAGGGGCTGGAAACACCATATATTTT.

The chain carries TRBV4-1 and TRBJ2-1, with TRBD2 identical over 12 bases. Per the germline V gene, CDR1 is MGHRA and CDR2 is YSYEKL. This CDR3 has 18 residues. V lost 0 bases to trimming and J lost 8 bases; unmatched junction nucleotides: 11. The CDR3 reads CASSQESPSGRAWYEQFF. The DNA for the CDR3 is TGCGCCAGCAGCCAAGAGTCTCCTAGCGGGAGGGCCTGGTATGAGCAGTTCTTC.

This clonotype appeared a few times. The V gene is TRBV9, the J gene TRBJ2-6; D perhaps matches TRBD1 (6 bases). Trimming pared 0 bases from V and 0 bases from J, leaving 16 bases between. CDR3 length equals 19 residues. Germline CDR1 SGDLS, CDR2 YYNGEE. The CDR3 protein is CASSVGPPGVGSGANVLTF. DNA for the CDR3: TGTGCCAGCAGCGTAGGACCCCCAGGGGTAGGCTCTGGGGCCAACGTCCTGACTTTC.